This T cell receptor (beta chain) stems from a study of T cells after posttransplantation cyclophosphamide. General study findings and limits: After PTCy, TRB diversity resembled that of CNI/methotrexate controls. Later blood repertoires were often dominated by clones from the donor CD8+ memory compartment. Blood and skin or GI T cell repertoires showed limited TRB overlap.

On the day of bone marrow donation, the related graft donor provided peripheral blood. Germline-derived CDR1 and CDR2 are SGHDT and YYEEEE. The germline V and J ends were trimmed by 4 bases and 10 bases, with 14 bases remaining between them. The CDR3 spans 12 residues. TCRdb's copy holds only in-frame clones and misses some; the assay was immunoSEQ multiplex PCR. The data contain about 28,000 clones, 86% of them seen just once; the ten biggest clones take up more than 3%. This clone was recorded once. Its antigen is as yet unknown. Input material: PBMCs. The clonotype comes from a man aged 50 to 60. The V call is TRBV5-6, the J call TRBJ1-1; TRBD1 might be the D (5 bases). The CDR3, as DNA: TGTGCCAGCAGCCTGACTTACACAGGAGCTTTCTTT. It is translated as CASSLTYTGAFF.